The 21 T cell receptor beta chains below all came from one sample that was sequenced in a study of blood T cell repertoires in COVID-19. Only in-frame clones appear in the TCRdb table, and some are missing; sequencing was by immunoSEQ multiplex PCR. The sample has about 320,000 clones, 89% seen once. What was sequenced was PBMCs or T cells enriched from blood (not recorded which). Every receptor here comes from a man aged 55 to 70 who had recovered from COVID-19.

This chain uses TRBV11-2 with TRBJ2-7, with 7 bases lining up with TRBD1. Germline CDR1 is SGHAT and CDR2 is FQNNGV. The CDR3 loop spans 15 amino acids. V shed 1 base, J shed 2 bases, and the junction held 5 bases outside the gene matches. The CDR3 is CASSLAPQGAYEQYF. CDR3 in DNA: TGTGCCAGCAGCTTAGCCCCCCAGGGGGCCTACGAGCAGTACTTC.

J is TRBJ1-5 and V is TRBV10-3; D gene uncertain. CDR3 length equals 14 residues. Germline CDR1 reads ENHRY; CDR2 reads SYGVKD. V lost 6 bases and J 5 bases, leaving 14 bases between the germline ends. The CDR3 loop is CAIRDTRPDQPQHF. CDR3 DNA: TGTGCCATCAGAGACACTCGACCCGATCAGCCCCAGCATTTT.

Note on this clone: This specimen includes other DNA sequences encoding the same CDR3. The chain joins TRBV10-1 to TRBJ1-1; a possible D gene is TRBD1 (5 bases). V was shortened by 6 bases and J by 1 base, with 6 bases between the two germline ends. Germline V gives CDR1 WNHNN, CDR2 SYGVQD (reference sequence). The CDR3 consists of 12 residues. The DNA of the CDR3 is TGCGCCAGCAGCGGACAGAACACTGAAGCTTTCTTT. This codes for CASSGQNTEAFF.

The gene calls are TRBV5-1 and TRBJ2-5, with a weak D call TRBD2 (5 bases). The germline gives CDR1 SGHRS, CDR2 YFSETQ. This CDR3 is built from 14 residues. Deletions cut 0 bases from V and 3 bases from J, with 9 bases between. DNA for the CDR3: TGCGCCAGCAGCTTGGTTGGTAGCGAAGAGACCCAGTACTTC. Translating gives CASSLVGSEETQYF.

This chain uses TRBV6-5 with TRBJ2-7; 9 bases align to TRBD2. This CDR3 region has 15 residues. Germline lookup yields CDR1 MNHEY and CDR2 SVGAGI. Trimming took 4 bases from V and 4 from J; bases not matched to a gene: 8. This CDR3 reads CASSSSGTSSYEQYF. As DNA, the CDR3 is TGTGCCAGCAGTTCCTCCGGGACTAGCTCGTACGAGCAGTACTTC.

V is TRBV5-1 and J is TRBJ1-1, with 12 positions matching TRBD1. CDR3 length: 15 residues. V lost 4 bases to trimming and J lost 8 bases; unmatched junction nucleotides: 9. Germline CDR1 is SGHRS and CDR2 is YFSETQ. The CDR3 nucleotides read TGCGCCAGCAGCGGGGGACGGGACAGGGGGCGCGAAGCTTTCTTT. Its protein product is CASSGGRDRGREAFF.

The chain has TRBV2 and TRBJ2-2, with unresolved D. Per the germline V gene, CDR1 is SNHLY and CDR2 is FYNNEI. CDR3 length: 12 residues. Trimming took 8 bases from V and 10 from J, leaving 14 bases between them. The chain's CDR3 is CASGTQQEELFF. The CDR3 DNA sequence: TGTGCCAGCGGCACCCAACAAGAGGAGCTGTTTTTT.

V and J are TRBV4-1 and TRBJ2-6; TRBD2 aligns across 9 bases. The CDR3 runs to 18 residues. Germline V gives CDR1 MGHRA, CDR2 YSYEKL. Trimming removed 4 bases from V and 0 bases from J; junction bases left unmatched: 7. CDR3 amino acids: CASSRTSGLNSGANVLTF. In DNA, the CDR3 is TGCGCCAGCAGCCGTACTAGCGGGCTCAACTCTGGGGCCAACGTCCTGACTTTC.

The gene calls are TRBV6-2 or TRBV6-3 and TRBJ1-5, with D perhaps TRBD1 (5 bases). CDR1 and CDR2 (germline): MNHEY, SVGEGT. The CDR3 is made up of 15 amino acids. With 3 bases removed from V and 5 bases from J, the gap between germline ends came to 14 bases. The DNA for the CDR3 is TGTGCCAGCAGTTATCCGGGGGGAGTTTATCAGCCCCAGCATTTT. Translated: CASSYPGGVYQPQHF.

The V and J genes are TRBV18 and TRBJ2-3; 11 positions match TRBD1. The CDR3 sequence is 16 residues long. V was pared by 5 bases and J by 3 bases, with 7 bases of the junction left unmatched. Germline values: CDR1 KGHSH, CDR2 LQKENI. DNA for the CDR3: TGTGCCAGCTCATTTAGGACAGGGGGCGCGACAGATACGCAGTATTTT. Translated: CASSFRTGGATDTQYF.

The rearrangement links TRBV10-1 to TRBJ1-1; 8 bases match TRBD1. The CDR3 spans 15 residues. Germline CDR1 reads WNHNN; CDR2 reads SYGVQD (reference sequence). Trimming cost V 3 bases and J 1 base; bases outside gene matches: 4. CDR3 DNA sequence: TGCGCCAGCAGTGATCAGGGGGCGCCGAACACTGAAGCTTTCTTT. Translation gives CASSDQGAPNTEAFF.

The chain couples TRBV28 to TRBJ1-2; tentative D call: TRBD1 (5 bases). Germline V gene lookup returns CDR1 MDHEN and CDR2 SYDVKM. CDR3 size: 13 residues. V shed 5 bases and J shed 5 bases, with 12 bases lying between them. The CDR3 DNA follows: TGTGCCAGCAGTACCCTGGGGGGGTATGGCTACACCTTC. Amino acids: CASSTLGGYGYTF.

The V gene is TRBV27, the J gene TRBJ2-1; 8 bases agree with TRBD2. CDR3 length: 16 residues. Germline trimming cut 4 bases from V and 4 bases from J; bases unmatched to any gene: 9. Germline V gene data show CDR1 as MNHEY and CDR2 as SMNVEV (reference sequence). CDR3 loop: CASSSAGTRLYNEQFF. The CDR3 bases are TGTGCCAGCAGTTCCGCCGGGACTAGATTGTACAATGAGCAGTTCTTC.

V is TRBV5-1 and J is TRBJ2-3; TRBD2 matches 12 bases. This CDR3 has 16 amino acids. Germline values: CDR1 SGHRS, CDR2 YFSETQ. V dropped 1 base and J dropped 4; count of bases not matched to a gene: 4. CDR3 sequence reads: CASSLKASGRADTQYF. CDR3 in DNA: TGCGCCAGCAGCTTGAAGGCTAGCGGGAGGGCAGATACGCAGTATTTT.

V gene TRBV21-1 combines with J gene TRBJ1-5; the table names TRBD1, a call not compared with the DNA. TRBV21-1 is a listed pseudogene. This CDR3 contains 17 residues. CDR3 in amino acids: CASSNKTDRKGDQPQHF. The CDR3 DNA reads as TGTGCCAGCAGCAATAAGACAGATAGAAAGGGGGATCAGCCCCAGCATTTT.

This clone occurred once. The chain couples TRBV25-1 to TRBJ2-5, with 10 bases lining up with TRBD2. The CDR3 runs 15 residues. Germline CDR1 and CDR2: MGHDK and SYGVNS. V shed 6 bases and J 5 bases; nucleotides not matched to a gene: 9. The CDR3 is CASSRTSGGGETQYF. The CDR3 DNA is TGTGCCAGCAGCCGGACTAGCGGAGGTGGGGAGACCCAGTACTTC.

This clone was detected a few times. The rearrangement links TRBV3-1 (or the pseudogene TRBV3-2) to TRBJ2-7, with TRBD2 matching over 9 bases. Germline CDR1 reads LGHDT; CDR2 reads YNNKEL (reference sequence). The V and J ends lost 5 bases and 1 base, in that order; junction bases with no gene match: 6. This CDR3 is 15 amino acids long. CDR3 in DNA: TGTGCCAGCAGCTTGAGGGCGGGAGGGTCCTACGAGCAGTACTTC. Translated, it gives CASSLRAGGSYEQYF.

The chain recombines TRBV11-1 with TRBJ1-2, with D hard to call. CDR1 is SGHAT, CDR2 FQDESV, per germline (reference sequence). This CDR3 spans 13 amino acids. Trimming pared 5 bases from V and 2 bases from J, leaving 9 bases between. The CDR3 spells CASSPDLNYGYTF. CDR3 DNA: TGTGCCAGCAGCCCGGACTTAAACTATGGCTACACCTTC.

This clone was found once. CDR3 coding DNA: TGCAGTGCGCGACAGAATGAGCAGTTCTTC. As protein: CSARQNEQFF. The chain carries TRBV20-1 and TRBJ2-1, with D maybe TRBD1 (5 bases). The germline gives CDR1 DFQATT, CDR2 SNEGSKA (reference sequence). The CDR3 spans 10 residues. V lost 6 bases, J lost 7 bases, and 7 bases lay in between.

This clone was seen more than once but under ten times. The gene calls are TRBV7-9 and TRBJ1-2, with 7 bases lining up with TRBD1. CDR1 is SEHNR and CDR2 is FQNEAQ in the germline V gene (reference sequence). The CDR3 sequence is 15 residues long. The trim removed 1 base at V and 3 bases at J, leaving 5 bases unmatched. CDR3 sequence reads: CASSLGQGSHYGYTF. The CDR3 region has the DNA TGTGCCAGCAGCTTAGGACAGGGAAGTCACTATGGCTACACCTTC.

This clone was seen a few times. The CDR3 is CASSSTGESYNEQFF. The CDR3 region has the DNA TGCGCCAGCAGCTCGACAGGGGAGTCCTACAATGAGCAGTTCTTC. The J gene is TRBJ2-1, the V gene TRBV5-1; TRBD1 agrees at 8 bases. The CDR3 loop spans 15 amino acids. From germline, CDR1 is SGHRS and CDR2 YFSETQ. V lost 3 bases to trimming and J lost 1 base; unmatched junction nucleotides: 3.